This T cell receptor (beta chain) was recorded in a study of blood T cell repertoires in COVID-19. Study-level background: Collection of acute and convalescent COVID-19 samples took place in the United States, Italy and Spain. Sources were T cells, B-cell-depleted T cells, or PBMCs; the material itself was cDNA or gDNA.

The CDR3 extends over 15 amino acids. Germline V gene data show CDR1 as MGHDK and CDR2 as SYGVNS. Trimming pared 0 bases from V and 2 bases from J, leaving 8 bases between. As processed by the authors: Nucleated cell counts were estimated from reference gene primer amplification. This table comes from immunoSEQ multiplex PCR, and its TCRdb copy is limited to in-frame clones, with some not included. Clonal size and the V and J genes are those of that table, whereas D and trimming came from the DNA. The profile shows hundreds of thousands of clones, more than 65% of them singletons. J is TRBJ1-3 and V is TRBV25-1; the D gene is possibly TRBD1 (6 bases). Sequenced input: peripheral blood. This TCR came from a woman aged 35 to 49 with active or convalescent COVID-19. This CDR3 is CASSEYPGAGNTIYF. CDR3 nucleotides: TGTGCCAGCAGTGAATATCCAGGGGCTGGAAACACCATATATTTT. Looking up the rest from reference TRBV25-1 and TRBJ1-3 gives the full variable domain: EADIYQTPRYLVIGTGKKITLECSQTMGHDKMYWYQQDPGMELHLIHYSYGVNSTEKGDLSSESTVSRIRTEHFPLTLESARPSHTSQYLCASSEYPGAGNTIYFGEGSWLTVV.